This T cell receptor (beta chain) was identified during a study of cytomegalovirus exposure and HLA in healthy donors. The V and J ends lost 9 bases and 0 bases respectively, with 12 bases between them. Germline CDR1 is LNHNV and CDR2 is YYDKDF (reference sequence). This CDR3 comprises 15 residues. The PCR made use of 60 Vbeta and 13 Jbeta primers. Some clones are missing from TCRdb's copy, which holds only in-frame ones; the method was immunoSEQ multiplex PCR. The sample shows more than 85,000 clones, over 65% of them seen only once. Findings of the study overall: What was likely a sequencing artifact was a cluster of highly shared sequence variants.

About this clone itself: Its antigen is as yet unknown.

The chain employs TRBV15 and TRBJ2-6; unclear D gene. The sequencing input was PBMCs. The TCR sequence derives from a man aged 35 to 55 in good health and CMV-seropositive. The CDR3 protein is CATKRGGSGANVLTF. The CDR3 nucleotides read TGTGCCACTAAACGCGGTGGCTCTGGGGCCAACGTCCTGACTTTC.